The entry that follows covers one TCR beta chain sequence. No antigen is known for it. This CDR3 spans 15 amino acids. Germline-derived CDR1 and CDR2 are SGDLS and YYNGEE. V lost 4 bases, J lost 2 bases, and 15 bases lay in between. This PCR relied on a set of 60 Vbeta primers and 13 Jbeta primers. In the authors' workflow: Later, 65 million to 90 million unique TCR beta chains were counted in an analysis, and some 9.9 million of them were shared. Assay: immunoSEQ multiplex PCR; the TCRdb copy retains only in-frame clones and omits some. That table is the source of V, J and clone size, and D and trimming were worked out from the DNA. This sample carries around 190,000 clones, over 70% of them seen once, and the ten largest clones take 4.5% to 6%. The data were obtained in a study of cytomegalovirus exposure and HLA in healthy donors. On the study more broadly: Genotyping showed 75% to 90% of over 350 donors falling in the Caucasian-associated ancestry cluster.

Study-wide results and caveats: TCR beta sequences reportedly predicted most subjects' HLA-A and HLA-B alleles accurately. Several of the most significant clusters appeared, in a later analysis, to be linked to common viral pathogens.

The rearrangement joins TRBV9 to TRBJ1-2; a possible D gene is TRBD1 (5 bases). This sequence originates from a middle-aged man in good health and CMV-seronegative. The sequenced sample was PBMCs. CDR3 nucleotide sequence: TGTGCCAGCAGCCCGACCAGTGGGGGGAACTATGGCTACACCTTC. It encodes CASSPTSGGNYGYTF.